This is a list of T cell receptor beta chains from one sample in a study of response to subunit inactivated influenza vaccine. TCRdb re-analysed the RT-PCR reads in MiXCR, keeping a single row per CDR3 protein. The sample has 150,000 to 200,000 distinct CDR3 sequences, roughly 12% seen once. These data were also filed under a second study, of T cells expressing NK-cell markers.

The sample in question was CD8+ T cells sorted from PBMCs, obtained roughly 12 days after vaccination. Receptor source: a man between 45 and 60 years old who received an inactivated influenza vaccine. Both conserved end residues are part of each CDR3. Fields, in order: V gene, D gene, clone size, J gene, CDR3 DNA, CDR3 protein. A D gene is named only where the DNA matches it firmly. Only part of the rows carry a size: once, few, many, or a class if the clone is expanded.

TRBV19	NA	NA	TRBJ1-1	TGTGCCAGTAGTATACAGGGTTGGACTGAAGCTTTCTTT	CASSIQGWTEAFF
TRBV9	NA	NA	TRBJ2-3	TGTGCCAGCAGCGTTTGGGGAGGCACAGATACGCAGTATTTT	CASSVWGGTDTQYF
TRBV29-1	TRBD2	few	TRBJ2-3	TGCAGCGTTGAAGGGACTAGCGACGTCGCAGATACGCAGTATTTT	CSVEGTSDVADTQYF
TRBV29-1	TRBD2	many	TRBJ2-1	TGCAGCGTTGAAGTAGGGGGACTAGCGGGAGGGCCTTTTGTGGATGAGCAGTTCTTC	CSVEVGGLAGGPFVDEQFF
TRBV7-8	TRBD1	many	TRBJ1-1	TGTGCCAGCAGTCCGGGACAGGGGGCTTTCACTGAAGCTTTCTTT	CASSPGQGAFTEAFF
TRBV28	TRBD1	many	TRBJ2-3	TGTGCCAGCAGTTTCCGGACAGGGCGGACCAATACGCAGTATTTT	CASSFRTGRTNTQYF
TRBV29-1	NA	NA	TRBJ2-6	TGCAGCGTTGAAGTAAGTGGGGCCAACGTCCTGACTTTC	CSVEVSGANVLTF
TRBV29-1	NA	many	TRBJ2-3	TGCAGCGTTACCGGGGAGAGCACAGATACGCAGTATTTT	CSVTGESTDTQYF
TRBV6-2/TRBV6-3	TRBD2	few	TRBJ2-1	TGTGCCAGCAGCCAGGGACTAGCGGGGACGGGGCAGTTCTTC	CASSQGLAGTGQFF
TRBV13	NA	NA	TRBJ2-5	TGTGCCAGCAGCCATACAGGAGAAGAGACCCAGTACTTC	CASSHTGEETQYF
TRBV29-1	NA	few	TRBJ2-7	TGCAGCGCCCGGGACGGCGATTCTCCCCCCTACGAGCAGTACTTC	CSARDGDSPPYEQYF
TRBV5-1	TRBD2	NA	TRBJ2-5	TGCGCCAGCAGCTTGGGAAGACTAGCGGGAGGGCGAGAGACCCAGTACTTC	CASSLGRLAGGRETQYF
TRBV4-3	NA	NA	TRBJ1-1	TGCGCCAGCAGCCAAGATCGGCCAGGGGTGAACACTGAAGCTTTCTTT	CASSQDRPGVNTEAFF
TRBV7-3	TRBD2	NA	TRBJ2-1	TGTGCCAGCAGCCCGGTGCCTGGCGGGAGGTTTGGTGAGCAGTTCTTC	CASSPVPGGRFGEQFF
TRBV24-1	NA	few	TRBJ2-1	TGTGCCACCAGTGATGGCATTAGGGGGGACCCAAGCCAGTTCTTC	CATSDGIRGDPSQFF
TRBV10-3	TRBD1	few	TRBJ2-3	TGTGCCATCGCGACAGGGGCCTACACAGATACGCAGTATTTT	CAIATGAYTDTQYF
TRBV6-5	NA	NA	TRBJ2-7	TGTGCCAGCAGTTACGGTGGGAGCGTAAACTACGAGCAGTACTTC	CASSYGGSVNYEQYF
TRBV24-1	TRBD2	many	TRBJ2-3	TGTGCCACCAGTGATCCCGGGACTAGCGCAGATACGCAGTATTTT	CATSDPGTSADTQYF